One and the same sample provided the 10 T cell receptor beta chains below, sequenced in a study of T cells in Graves' hyperthyroidism and ophthalmopathy. What was amplified from RNA transcripts were TCR beta CDR3 regions. When the TCR CDR3 underwent first-round RT-PCR, the HTBI primer set was used. Using its own MiXCR run on the multiplex PCR reads, TCRdb lists one record per CDR3 protein. The sample holds about 570,000 distinct CDR3 sequences; around 46% are singletons and the top ten take around 20%. Source material: peripheral blood or thyroid tissue (not recorded which). The receptors were sampled from an adult woman with Graves' disease, either hyperthyroidism or ophthalmopathy (not recorded which).

This chain joins TRBV2 and TRBJ2-5; unclear D gene. Germline V gene sequence: CDR1 SNHLY, CDR2 FYNNEI. The CDR3 totals 15 residues. Trimming took off 7 bases at V and 0 bases at J, with 15 bases between the two ends. CDR3 in DNA: TGTGCCAGCACCCGGGCCAGTTTGTACCAAGAGACCCAGTACTTC. It translates to CASTRASLYQETQYF.

The chain uses TRBV4-1 and TRBJ1-2; D is ambiguous. Between the trimmed V and J ends, which lost 2 bases and 10 bases, there was a span of 8 bases. The CDR3 has 11 amino acids. Looked up from germline, CDR1 is MGHRA and CDR2 is YSYEKL. CDR3 amino acids: CASSQIGSYTF. The CDR3, as DNA: TGCGCCAGCAGCCAAATCGGGTCCTACACCTTC.

V usage is TRBV4-1 and J usage is TRBJ2-2; D is perhaps TRBD2 (6 bases). This CDR3 is 15 amino acids long. Germline V gene data show CDR1 as MGHRA and CDR2 as YSYEKL. With 1 base removed from V and 5 bases from J, the gap between germline ends came to 11 bases. CDR3 DNA: TGCGCCAGCAGCCAAGGGGCGGAGGGAACCGGGGAGCTGTTTTTT. It encodes CASSQGAEGTGELFF.

This chain uses TRBV19 with TRBJ1-1; unclear D gene. This CDR3 is built from 15 residues. V lost 1 base to trimming and J lost 1 base, with 10 bases between them. Germline V lookup: CDR1 LNHDA, CDR2 SQIVND (reference sequence). CDR3 sequence: CASSIGSGPNTEAFF. DNA for the CDR3: TGTGCCAGTAGTATAGGGAGTGGTCCGAACACTGAAGCTTTCTTT.

A note on this clonotype: Relative to the germline gene, one junction end is altered; a read error may explain this. The chain has TRBV7-9 and TRBJ1-3; D unclear. CDR1 SEHNR and CDR2 FQNEAQ come from the germline V gene (reference sequence). This CDR3 is built from 14 residues. The CDR3 here is CASSQVTSGSTIYF. The CDR3 coding sequence is TGTGCCAGCAGCCAGGTTACCTCTGGAAGCACCATATATTTT.

This clonotype was detected ten times or more. V usage is TRBV5-1 and J usage is TRBJ1-1; 7 bases agree with TRBD1. The CDR3 length is 14 residues. From germline, CDR1 is SGHRS and CDR2 YFSETQ. The trim removed 0 bases at V and 7 bases at J, leaving 6 bases unmatched. CDR3 DNA: TGCGCCAGCAGCTTGGCCGGGACAGTCGGTGAAGCTTTCTTT. It encodes CASSLAGTVGEAFF.

This clonotype has ten or more counts. This chain connects TRBV11-2 to TRBJ2-5; D remains ambiguous. Germline values: CDR1 SGHAT, CDR2 FQNNGV. Trimming pared 4 bases from V and 3 bases from J, leaving 12 bases between. CDR3 length: 14 amino acids. Written as DNA, the CDR3 is TGTGCCAGCAGCTCGCCCCCTGAGGAAGAGACCCAGTACTTC. The encoded protein is CASSSPPEEETQYF.

This clonotype was seen at least ten times. This sequence joins TRBV12-3 or TRBV12-4 and TRBJ1-1; D is ambiguous. Deletions cut 8 bases from V and 1 base from J, with 17 bases between. This CDR3 region has 15 residues. The CDR3 reads CASGLRSGGNTEAFF. The DNA for the CDR3 is TGTGCCAGCGGCTTACGCTCCGGAGGGAACACTGAAGCTTTCTTT.

Details on this clonotype: Germline and junction disagree at one end, which may indicate a read error. The chain combines TRBV7-6 with TRBJ1-1; TRBD1 might be the D (5 bases). CDR3 size: 13 residues. Germline lookup yields CDR1 SGHVS and CDR2 FNYEAQ. CDR3 amino acids: CASSQGFGTEAFF. CDR3 nucleotides: TGCGCCAGCAGCCAGGGTTTTGGCACTGAAGCTTTCTTT.

The chain recombines TRBV9 with TRBJ1-2; 8 nucleotides line up with TRBD1. Trimming removed 4 bases from V and 8 bases from J; junction bases left unmatched: 7. Germline CDR1 and CDR2: SGDLS and YYNGEE. CDR3 length: 13 amino acids. This CDR3 is CASSSLDREGYTF. CDR3 nucleotides: TGTGCCAGCAGCTCGCTGGACAGGGAAGGCTACACCTTC.